The 32 T cell receptor beta chains below were found in one sample sequenced in a study of cytomegalovirus exposure and HLA in healthy donors. The method was immunoSEQ multiplex PCR; TCRdb's version includes in-frame clones alone and lacks a portion of them. The profile shows 70,000 to 80,000 clones, 94% of them singletons. Sequencing input: PBMCs. The receptors were sampled from a woman in her late teens or twenties in good health and CMV-seropositive.

This chain joins TRBV6-1 and TRBJ2-7, with D perhaps TRBD1 (6 bases). This CDR3 contains 15 residues. Trimming shortened V by 5 bases and J by 3 bases, and 17 bases separated the two germline ends. CDR1 is MNHNS and CDR2 is SASEGT in the germline V gene. The CDR3 region is CASSNVIQGRYEQYF. Written as DNA, the CDR3 is TGTGCCAGCAGTAACGTTATACAGGGTCGCTACGAGCAGTACTTC.

The chain links TRBV27 to TRBJ2-1, with 10 bases aligning to TRBD2. V dropped 5 bases and J dropped 5; count of bases not matched to a gene: 3. The CDR3 is 14 residues long. From germline, CDR1 is MNHEY and CDR2 SMNVEV (reference sequence). CDR3 protein: CASSLTSGDNEQFF. The CDR3 nucleotides are TGTGCCAGCAGTCTAACTAGCGGGGACAATGAGCAGTTCTTC.

The chain employs TRBV5-1 and TRBJ1-5; 7 bases map to TRBD1. Germline CDR1 reads SGHRS; CDR2 reads YFSETQ. J was trimmed by 4 bases and V by 4 bases; bases with no gene match: 5. The CDR3 runs to 14 residues. CDR3 DNA sequence: TGCGCCAGCAGCCCCGGGACAGATAATCAGCCCCAGCATTTT. Its protein is CASSPGTDNQPQHF.

For the CDR3, the DNA is TGTGCCAGCAGTGGACCCGGGGGGAGGCATGGTCAGCCCCAGCATTTT. This sequence encodes CASSGPGGRHGQPQHF. The rearrangement links TRBV28 to TRBJ1-5, with TRBD1 as a possible D gene (5 bases). The CDR3 runs 16 residues. CDR1 and CDR2 (germline): MDHEN, SYDVKM. V lost 5 bases and J lost 6, with 20 bases in between. The full variable domain, its missing parts supplied by reference TRBV28 and TRBJ1-5, is DVKVTQSSRYLVKRTGEKVFLECVQDMDHENMFWYRQDPGLGLRLIYFSYDVKMKEKGDIPEGYSVSREKKERFSLILESASTNQTSMYLCASSGPGGRHGQPQHFGDGTRLSIL.

The chain carries TRBV7-8 and TRBJ1-6, with D possibly being TRBD1 (5 bases). Germline CDR1 is SGHVS and CDR2 is FQNEAQ. V shed 2 bases and J shed 5 bases, with 16 bases lying between them. The CDR3 spans 17 residues. The CDR3: CASSLMLGDLNNSPLHF. The CDR3 DNA reads TGTGCCAGCAGCTTAATGTTAGGGGATCTGAATAATTCACCCCTCCACTTT. Full variable domain (missing parts from reference TRBV7-8 and TRBJ1-6): GAGVSQSPRYKVAKRGQDVALRCDPISGHVSLFWYQQALGQGPEFLTYFQNEAQLDKSGLPSDRFFAERPEGSVSTLKIQRTQQEDSAVYLCASSLMLGDLNNSPLHFGNGTRLTVT.

The rearrangement links TRBV15 to TRBJ2-1; D gene uncertain. The CDR3 sequence is 18 residues long. Deletions cut 5 bases from V and 5 bases from J, with 25 bases between. Germline loops: CDR1 LNHNV, CDR2 YYDKDF (reference sequence). The CDR3 coding sequence is TGTGCCACCAGCGCCCCGGGTTCTAGTGGATCCCGAGACAATGAGCAGTTCTTC. It is translated as CATSAPGSSGSRDNEQFF. Full variable domain (rest looked up from reference TRBV15 and TRBJ2-1): DAMVIQNPRYQVTQFGKPVTLSCSQTLNHNVMYWYQQKSSQAPKLLFHYYDKDFNNEADTPDNFQSRRPNTSFCFLDIRSPGLGDTAMYLCATSAPGSSGSRDNEQFFGPGTRLTVL.

The chain combines TRBV4-3 with TRBJ1-1; 8 bases map to TRBD1. V lost 0 bases, J lost 3 bases, and 6 bases stayed unmatched. The CDR3 sequence is 16 residues long. Germline assignment: CDR1 LGHNA and CDR2 YSLEER. The CDR3 spells CASSQERTGSDTEAFF. The CDR3 DNA sequence: TGCGCCAGCAGCCAAGAAAGGACAGGGTCGGACACTGAAGCTTTCTTT.

The chain carries TRBV6-5 and TRBJ2-3; D is unclear. Germline V lookup: CDR1 MNHEY, CDR2 SVGAGI. V was pared by 11 bases and J by 1 base, with 7 bases between. The CDR3 has 11 residues. Here the CDR3 DNA reads TGTGCCGTCCTAGGCACAGATACGCAGTATTTT. It specifies CAVLGTDTQYF.

V and J are TRBV2 and TRBJ2-5, with D perhaps TRBD2 (5 bases). The germline V gene has CDR1 SNHLY and CDR2 FYNNEI. This CDR3 spans 13 amino acids. Trimming took off 6 bases at V and 7 bases at J, with 15 bases between the two ends. CDR3 DNA sequence: TGTGCCAGCAGAGAGGGCCCACTCGGGACCCAGTACTTC. It yields the protein CASREGPLGTQYF.

For this clone: Mismatch with germline at one junction end may stem from a read error. The V call is TRBV7-7, the J call TRBJ2-2; no clear D gene. The CDR3 has 13 amino acids. Germline values: CDR1 SSHAT, CDR2 FNYEAQ (reference sequence). CDR3 loop: CASSLGITGELFF. The CDR3 DNA follows: TGTGCTAGCAGCTTGGGCATCACCGGGGAGCTGTTTTTT.

This CDR3 reads CASSALKGGYNEQFF. The CDR3 nucleotides read TGTGCCAGCAGTGCCCTCAAAGGGGGCTACAATGAGCAGTTCTTC. The genes are TRBV2 and TRBJ2-1, with D possibly matching TRBD1 (6 bases). CDR3 length: 15 amino acids. Trimming stripped 4 bases from V and 3 bases from J, with 13 bases between. The germline CDR1 and CDR2 sequences are SNHLY and FYNNEI.

This sequence joins TRBV28 and TRBJ1-5; TRBD1 is a possible D gene (6 bases). Trimming stripped 6 bases from V and 1 base from J, with 13 bases between. Germline CDR1 MDHEN, CDR2 SYDVKM. This CDR3 is built from 15 residues. The CDR3 DNA reads TGTGCCAGCAGCTCCCCAGGGGTGAGCAATCAGCCCCAGCATTTT. Translation: CASSSPGVSNQPQHF.

The V gene is TRBV5-6, the J gene TRBJ2-5; tentatively, D is TRBD2 (7 bases). The CDR3 totals 13 residues. CDR1 and CDR2 (germline): SGHDT, YYEEEE. V shed 5 bases and J shed 5 bases, with 13 bases lying between them. In DNA form, the CDR3 reads TGTGCCAGCAGTTGGGGGGGGGCCGAGACCCAGTACTTC. Amino acids: CASSWGGAETQYF.

The V call is TRBV7-6, the J call TRBJ2-5; 9 bases agree with TRBD2. Germline V gene sequence: CDR1 SGHVS, CDR2 FNYEAQ. The CDR3 runs to 14 residues. V shed 6 bases and J 2 bases; nucleotides not matched to a gene: 4. This CDR3 is CASSQTSGQETQYF. CDR3 DNA: TGTGCCAGCAGTCAGACTAGCGGACAAGAGACCCAGTACTTC. Combining the CDR3 with reference TRBV7-6 and TRBJ2-5 gives the whole variable domain GAGVSQSPRYKVTKRGQDVALRCDPISGHVSLYWYRQALGQGPEFLTYFNYEAQQDKSGLPNDRFSAERPEGSISTLTIQRTEQRDSAMYRCASSQTSGQETQYFGPGTRLLVL.

CDR3 sequence: CASSQASTYEQYF. The CDR3 DNA reads as TGCGCCAGCAGCCAAGCATCCACCTACGAGCAGTACTTC. The V gene is TRBV4-1, the J gene TRBJ2-7; D remains ambiguous. Per germline, CDR1 MGHRA and CDR2 YSYEKL. The V and J ends lost 1 base and 2 bases respectively, with 6 bases between them. CDR3 length: 13 amino acids.

The chain couples TRBV4-3 to TRBJ2-7; tentatively, D is TRBD2 (6 bases). CDR1 is LGHNA and CDR2 is YSLEER in the germline V gene. The CDR3 loop spans 15 amino acids. V lost 1 base, J lost 2 bases, and 12 bases lay in between. CDR3 coding DNA: TGCGCCAGCAGCCAAGGATTGGTAGCGGCCTACGAGCAGTACTTC. Protein: CASSQGLVAAYEQYF.

The chain carries TRBV7-3 and TRBJ2-5; the D gene is possibly TRBD2 (6 bases). The CDR3 sequence is 15 residues long. Germline V gives CDR1 SGHTA, CDR2 FQGTGA. V dropped 4 bases and J dropped 5 bases, with 17 bases sitting between them. CDR3 in amino acids: CASSSFGGAGETQYF. DNA of the CDR3: TGTGCCAGCAGCTCATTCGGGGGAGCTGGTGAGACCCAGTACTTC.

The rearrangement links TRBV9 to TRBJ2-7, with a tentative D call TRBD2 (6 bases). The CDR3 sequence is 15 residues long. Germline values: CDR1 SGDLS, CDR2 YYNGEE. V dropped 0 bases and J dropped 6 bases, with 16 bases sitting between them. The CDR3 sequence is CASSVGGGRAAEQYF. Here the CDR3 DNA reads TGTGCCAGCAGCGTAGGGGGAGGCCGGGCTGCCGAGCAGTACTTC.

The chain couples TRBV19 to TRBJ2-1, with 9 bases matching TRBD1. Germline CDR1 reads LNHDA; CDR2 reads SQIVND (reference sequence). CDR3 length: 14 amino acids. Unmatched junction bases numbered 9, after V lost 6 bases and J lost 9 bases. The CDR3 region has the DNA TGTGCCAGTAGACGGGGGACAGGGTTCAGTGAGCAGTTCTTC. The encoded protein is CASRRGTGFSEQFF.

The rearrangement joins TRBV27 to TRBJ2-2; TRBD2 aligns across 10 bases. CDR1 is MNHEY, CDR2 SMNVEV, per germline (reference sequence). This CDR3 spans 17 amino acids. The trim removed 5 bases at V and 5 bases at J, leaving 11 bases unmatched. In DNA form, the CDR3 reads TGTGCCAGCAGTCCCCTGCTAGCGGGAGTGAGAACCGGGGAGCTGTTTTTT. Translating it yields CASSPLLAGVRTGELFF.

The chain uses TRBV5-1 and TRBJ2-6; TRBD1 matches 7 bases. From germline, CDR1 is SGHRS and CDR2 YFSETQ. J lost 4 bases, V lost 7 bases, and 8 bases had no gene match. The length of the CDR3 is 15 residues. The CDR3 reads CASGEQGTGANVLTF. The CDR3 DNA sequence: TGCGCCAGCGGCGAACAGGGGACCGGGGCCAACGTCCTGACTTTC. The variable domain in full, completed from reference TRBV5-1 and TRBJ2-6, reads KAGVTQTPRYLIKTRGQQVTLSCSPISGHRSVSWYQQTPGQGLQFLFEYFSETQRNKGNFPGRFSGRQFSNSRSEMNVSTLELGDSALYLCASGEQGTGANVLTFGAGSRLTVL.

The count of this clone is one. The CDR3: CASRGGQAGLFYEQYF. The CDR3 DNA reads TGCGCCAGCAGGGGGGGACAGGCCGGGCTCTTTTACGAGCAGTACTTC. This sequence joins TRBV10-2 and TRBJ2-7; 8 nucleotides agree with TRBD1. The CDR3 is 16 amino acids. Germline CDR1 is WSHSY and CDR2 is SAAADI. V lost 6 bases to trimming and J lost 4 bases; unmatched junction nucleotides: 14.

The chain uses TRBV5-5 and TRBJ2-3, with D perhaps TRBD1 (6 bases). Germline CDR1 is SGHKS and CDR2 is YYEKEE (reference sequence). The CDR3 is 14 amino acids. V gave up 0 bases and J gave up 6 bases, with 11 bases separating them. For the CDR3, the DNA is TGTGCCAGCAGCTTGGAACAGGGTCAGGATACGCAGTATTTT. This gives the protein CASSLEQGQDTQYF.

This chain joins TRBV7-2 and TRBJ2-5; 9 bases agree with TRBD1. The CDR3 totals 15 residues. Germline CDR1 is SGHTA and CDR2 is FQGNSA. With V trimmed by 4 bases and J by 4 bases, 7 bases remained unmatched. CDR3 nucleotide sequence: TGTGCCAGCAGCTCCGGGACAGGGCAGGTAGAGACCCAGTACTTC. Protein product: CASSSGTGQVETQYF.

This clone was observed a few times. The chain carries TRBV19 and TRBJ1-6; 8 nucleotides agree with TRBD1. CDR3 size: 15 residues. The junction had 7 bases not matched to a gene; V was cut back by 5 bases and J by 7 bases. Germline CDR1 is LNHDA and CDR2 is SQIVND (reference sequence). The CDR3 nucleotides read TGTGCCAGTAGTTCCCGGACAGGGAACAATTCACCCCTCCACTTT. It yields the protein CASSSRTGNNSPLHF.

The rearrangement links TRBV19 to TRBJ1-5; 11 bases fit TRBD1. CDR3 length equals 16 residues. From germline, CDR1 is LNHDA and CDR2 SQIVND (reference sequence). V shed 7 bases and J 0 bases; nucleotides not matched to a gene: 5. For the CDR3, the DNA is TGTGCCAGTACCCGGACAGGGGGCACTAGCAATCAGCCCCAGCATTTT. This encodes CASTRTGGTSNQPQHF.

The chain recombines TRBV11-3 with TRBJ2-2; tentatively, D is TRBD1 (6 bases). Per germline, CDR1 SGHNT and CDR2 YENEEA. The CDR3 is 15 amino acids. The V end was cut by 5 bases, the J end by 1 base, with 11 bases between. CDR3 residues: CASSLVGQNTGELFF. DNA of the CDR3: TGTGCCAGCAGCCTCGTGGGACAGAACACCGGGGAGCTGTTTTTT.

The chain recombines TRBV6-6 with TRBJ2-2; 14 nucleotides match TRBD2. Germline V lookup: CDR1 MNHNY, CDR2 SVGAGI (reference sequence). This CDR3 has 16 amino acids. Losses at the gene ends were 1 base for V and 6 bases for J; bases not matched to a gene: 1. The CDR3 DNA reads as TGTGCCAGCAGTTACTGGACTAGCGGGGGGCCCGGGGAGCTGTTTTTT. Its translation is CASSYWTSGGPGELFF.

The chain joins TRBV6-1 to TRBJ2-7, with 8 bases matching TRBD1. V trimming: 7 bases; J trimming: 5 bases; junction bases outside the gene matches: 10. In germline, CDR1 is MNHNS, CDR2 SASEGT. There are 14 residues in the CDR3. The CDR3 region is CASTLGQGWDEQYF. The CDR3 coding sequence is TGTGCCAGCACCCTCGGACAGGGATGGGACGAGCAGTACTTC.

The CDR3 DNA is TGCGCCAGCAGCCAACAACACCCGGACAGACACAATGAGCAGTTCTTC. Its protein product is CASSQQHPDRHNEQFF. V gene TRBV4-1 combines with J gene TRBJ2-1; D is possibly TRBD1 (6 bases). The ends were cut back, 2 bases at V and 5 bases at J, with 16 bases in the middle. Germline-derived CDR1 and CDR2 are MGHRA and YSYEKL. This CDR3 is built from 16 residues.

This clone was counted a single time. This sequence joins TRBV30 and TRBJ1-6; TRBD1 agrees at 7 bases. V trimming: 4 bases; J trimming: 8 bases; junction bases outside the gene matches: 11. The germline V gene encodes CDR1 GTSNPN and CDR2 SVGIG (reference sequence). CDR3 size: 15 residues. CDR3 DNA sequence: TGTGCCTGGATCCGAGACAGGGTTATGGATTCACCCCTCCACTTT. The encoded protein is CAWIRDRVMDSPLHF.

This clone was detected only a few times. The V call is TRBV7-9, the J call TRBJ2-7; 10 bases are a match to TRBD1. The CDR3 sequence is 19 residues long. The V gene end was trimmed by 4 bases and the J gene end by 4 bases; junction bases not matched to a gene: 19. Germline CDR1 reads SEHNR; CDR2 reads FQNEAQ (reference sequence). Written as DNA, the CDR3 is TGTGCCAGCAGCTCCACTGACCCCGCAACCGGGACAGGGGTGTACGAGCAGTACTTC. It specifies CASSSTDPATGTGVYEQYF.